This entry describes one T cell receptor (beta chain). There is no known antigen for this receptor. No clone much larger than this one lies a single base away; base qualities are absent. This record belongs to a study of long-term antiretroviral therapy in people with HIV (dated by TCRdb to between 2022 and 2023). Context from the whole study: Collection of the earliest samples took place about a decade ahead of the 2015 WHO recommendation for immediate ART, at a time when ART was typically delayed until CD4 counts fell. A retrospective serial study tested whether changes in peripheral blood TRB repertoire composition and diversity were associated with ART initiation and durable HIV suppression. From some 30 adults with confirmed HIV infection, the cohort provided 150 to 200 cryopreserved PBMC samples, gathered serially across a mean of approximately six years (range 1-12). Eleven of the 30 participants with HIV were female. Test extractions of a monoclonal T-cell line alongside 33 polyclonal samples showed no cross-contamination during QIAcube processing.

To be included, a participant needed at least one PBMC sample from before ART initiation plus at least two post-ART samples. Every participant with HIV received treatment in the United States of America. Before DNA extraction, cryopreserved samples of about 1-10 million PBMC were thawed and washed. At the time of the earliest PBMC sample for each participant with HIV, ages ranged from about 20 to 54 years. Per participant, PBMC samples came from 1-4 timepoints prior to ART initiation and 2-8 timepoints following ART initiation, for a median of 7 samples. Serial HIV viral load, CD4+ T-cell count, ART history and demographic data were obtained for every participant. Genomic DNA was extracted from unsorted PBMC with a Qiagen kit on a QIAcube, processed in batches of 12 samples. Sequencing of the TRB variable region was done with the immunoSEQ hsTCRB v3.0 assay at survey level resolution. TRB sequencing targeted a depth of about 35,000-55,000 T-cell genomes per sample. TRB libraries were pooled and sequenced on an Illumina MiSeq using a v3 150-cycle kit. The published analysis was carried out like this. Repertoire analysis was performed in R inside a reproducible Nextflow workflow that covered QC, data transformation and analysis. Custom analyses were implemented in LymphoSeq2, an R package for AIRR-Seq data exploration. Several samples that yielded fewer than 5000 total TRB sequences were excluded, so that approximately 200 HIV repertoires were analyzed. Among the 180 to 200 retained HIV repertoires, about 57 were collected before ART initiation and roughly 130 were collected after ART initiation. Repertoires were downsampled to 5000 TRB nucleotide sequences, and summary statistics were averaged over 100 downsampling iterations. Only TRB sequences with CDR3 regions of at least seven amino acids were retained for analysis. Diversity was measured with a Shannon entropy-derived clonality score and the Gini coefficient. In repertoire networks, the top 5000 CDR3 amino acid sequences were linked whenever an edit distance of one separated two sequences. For TRB CDR3 amino acid sequences, antigen specificity groups and MHC restriction were predicted with GLIPH2. To flag known CMV, EBV, HIV or tissue antigen associations, CDR3 amino acid sequences were matched against VDJdb and McPAS-TCR. Pre-ART, post-ART and control groups were compared with Wilcoxon signed-rank tests and Holm-Bonferroni correction. Here the immuneACCESS table is served through TCRdb, limited to in-frame sequences with V and J called. Missing clones are a known gap in these copies; in checked studies unresolved V genes cover under half, and the rest lacks a known reason. D and trimming come from the DNA, and the V and J calls and clone size come from that table. The sample data list about 24,000 clones, and roughly 83% of these were observed just once. In total, the top ten clones hold about 15% of the sample.

CDR1 and CDR2 (LNHDA, SQIVND) derive from the germline V gene (reference sequence). V is cut by 5 bases and J by 7 bases, and the space between the germline ends is 12 bases. The CDR3 goes from the cysteine to the phenylalanine over 13 residues. The CDR3 DNA has 39 bases and is translated from base 1. Summary of the overall study and its limitations: The repertoire was dominated across all time points by expanded TRB clones identified before ART initiation, although this dominance was seen to fluctuate and to decrease in many PLHIV after ART. HIV repertoires had narrower CDR3 length ranges than controls, and the network structure suggested an antigen-experienced repertoire that shifted only slightly toward naive after ART. Since PBMC availability was limited, sequencing covered only the TCR beta chain, with no alpha chain pairing. ART initiation was associated with a significant increase in TRB diversity, but diversity stayed significantly below transplant donor controls even after long-term ART. Because pre-ART samples had limited cell numbers, profiling was done on unsorted PBMC rather than on sorted CD4+ and CD8+ T cells. Samples dated from 2004 to 2017, and the ART regimens used may be less effective than current ones. No data were available on ART adherence, viral resistance or therapy changes, limiting inferences about post-ART repertoire changes.

The receptor chain draws on TRBV19 and TRBJ2-1, with no reliable assignment of the D segment. The material sequenced was unsorted PBMCs, taken approximately 4.3 years after starting antiretroviral therapy. The origin of this receptor is a man aged 25-40 years with HIV. The base sequence is TGTGCCAGTAGTCCCACATCCCGGAATGAGCAGTTCTTC. Protein translation: CASSPTSRNEQFF.